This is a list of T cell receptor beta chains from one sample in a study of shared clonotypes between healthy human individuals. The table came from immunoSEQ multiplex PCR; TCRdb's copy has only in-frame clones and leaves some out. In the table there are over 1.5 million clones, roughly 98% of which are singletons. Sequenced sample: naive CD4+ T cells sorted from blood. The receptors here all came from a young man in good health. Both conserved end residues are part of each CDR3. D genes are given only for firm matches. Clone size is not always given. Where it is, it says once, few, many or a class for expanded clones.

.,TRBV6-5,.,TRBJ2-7,CASSKLVADGYEQYF
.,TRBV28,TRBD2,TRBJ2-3,CASSSGGLAGGYGDTQYF
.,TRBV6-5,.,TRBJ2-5,CASSYDTAQETQYF
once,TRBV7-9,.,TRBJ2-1,CASSPSRRGEYNEQFF
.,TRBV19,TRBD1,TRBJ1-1,CASSLGQGNTEAFF
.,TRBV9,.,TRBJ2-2,CASSPGDRGELFF
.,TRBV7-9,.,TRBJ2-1,CASSHSGNEQFF
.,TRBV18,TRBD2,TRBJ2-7,CASSPGLAGYEQYF
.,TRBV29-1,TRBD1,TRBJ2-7,CSVAGQGDAYEQYF
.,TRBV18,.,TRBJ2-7,CASSSGLSYEQYF
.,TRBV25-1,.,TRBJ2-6,CASSVRRDSGANVLTF
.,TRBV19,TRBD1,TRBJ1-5,CASSMPTGGSNQPQHF
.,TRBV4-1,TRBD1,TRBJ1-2,CASSQAQGGRGGYTF
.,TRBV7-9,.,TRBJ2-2,CASSSVPGQSTGELFF
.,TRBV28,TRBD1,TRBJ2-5,CASSFRPRTGYKTQYF
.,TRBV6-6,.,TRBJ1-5,CASRGEPNQPQHF
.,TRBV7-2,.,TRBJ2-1,CASSLAQYNEQFF
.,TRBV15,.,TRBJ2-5,CATSRASGRSEAQYF
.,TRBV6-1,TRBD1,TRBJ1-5,CASRRTGRYNQPQHF
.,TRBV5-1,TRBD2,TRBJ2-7,CASSRGTSGAQTYEQYF
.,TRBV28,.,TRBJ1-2,CASRHGTYYGYTF
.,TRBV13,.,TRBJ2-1,CASSRQLTEQFF
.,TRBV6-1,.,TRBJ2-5,CGPTGHCIGTQYF
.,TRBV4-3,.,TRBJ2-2,CASSQAPAGNTGELFF
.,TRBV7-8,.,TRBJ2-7,CASSAAGTADHEQYF
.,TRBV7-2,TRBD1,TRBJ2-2,CASSLRGQGYSNTGELFF
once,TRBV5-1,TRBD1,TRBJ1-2,CASSIDRGERGYGYTF
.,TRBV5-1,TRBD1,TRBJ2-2,CASSLAGTAKRNTGELFF
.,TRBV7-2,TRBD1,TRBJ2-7,CASSTRRDSYEQYF
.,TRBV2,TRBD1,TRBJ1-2,CASSYGQEDGYTF
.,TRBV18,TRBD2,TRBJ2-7,CASSSGTLAVETYEQYF
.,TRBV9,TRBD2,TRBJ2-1,CASSVRLAGNEQFF
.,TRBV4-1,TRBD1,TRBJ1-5,CASSQATGGPGKPQHF
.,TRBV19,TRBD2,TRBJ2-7,CASSRLAGGPLSYEQYF
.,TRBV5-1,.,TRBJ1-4,CASSPGGRAGELFF
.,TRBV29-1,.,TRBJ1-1,CSVRGSGAFF
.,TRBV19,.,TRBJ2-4,CASSMPLAERNIQYF
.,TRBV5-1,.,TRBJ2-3,CASSSLQGTDTQYF
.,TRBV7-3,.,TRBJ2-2,CASSPSQDTGELFF
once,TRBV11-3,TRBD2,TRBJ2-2,CASSSGTSVGELFF
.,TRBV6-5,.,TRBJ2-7,CASSLQAASSYEQYF
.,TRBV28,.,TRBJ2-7,CATNGAGVNYEQYF
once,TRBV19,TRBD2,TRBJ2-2,CAGRTSHTGELFF
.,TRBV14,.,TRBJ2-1,CASSQAGAGYNEQFF
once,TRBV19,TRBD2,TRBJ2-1,CASSQTSDYEQFF
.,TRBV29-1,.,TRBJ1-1,CSVGGLNTEAFF
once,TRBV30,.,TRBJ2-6,CAWSVLSGANVLTF
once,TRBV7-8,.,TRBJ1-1,CASSSKRNTEAFF
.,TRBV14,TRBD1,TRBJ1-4,CASSQDRGLKLFF
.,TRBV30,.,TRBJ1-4,CAWSGEGATNEKLFF
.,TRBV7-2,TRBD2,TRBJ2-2,CASSFYSGTTGELFF
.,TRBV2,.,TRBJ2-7,CASTDGRRVEQYF
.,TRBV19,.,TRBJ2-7,CASSMYRDEQYF
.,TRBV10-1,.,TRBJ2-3,CASSPSTADTQYF